One and the same sample provided the 3 T cell receptor beta chains below, sequenced in a study of shared clonotypes between healthy human individuals. Assay used: immunoSEQ multiplex PCR; TCRdb lists only in-frame clones, some missing. This table holds millions of clones, approximately 92% found once. Source material: naive CD4+ T cells sorted from blood. Subset denoted: CD45RA+ positively selected. These receptors all stem from a young man in good health.

As for this clone: This sample includes further DNA sequences coding for the same CDR3. The rearrangement joins TRBV5-1 to TRBJ1-6; D uncertain. The V end was cut by 0 bases, the J end by 6 bases, with 4 bases between. Germline values: CDR1 SGHRS, CDR2 YFSETQ. CDR3 length: 13 amino acids. CDR3 amino acids: CASSLDGNSPLHF. For the CDR3, the DNA is TGCGCCAGCAGCTTGGATGGTAATTCACCCCTCCACTTT.

The chain employs TRBV28 and TRBJ1-6; the D is unclear. Trimming removed 6 bases at V and 13 bases at J, with 25 bases between. The CDR3 runs to 16 residues. CDR1 MDHEN and CDR2 SYDVKM come from the germline V gene. CDR3 sequence: CASSPPTEGPFLPLHF. In DNA, the CDR3 is TGTGCCAGCAGCCCACCCACGGAGGGCCCGTTCCTCCCCCTCCACTTT.

CDR3 protein: CASRPDRGIYNEQFF. CDR3 in DNA: TGTGCCAGCAGACCCGACAGGGGTATATACAATGAGCAGTTCTTC. This rearrangement joins TRBV6-1 to TRBJ2-1; 8 bases match TRBD1. J lost 4 bases, V lost 6 bases, and 8 bases had no gene match. Germline CDR1 is MNHNS and CDR2 is SASEGT. The CDR3 is 15 residues long.